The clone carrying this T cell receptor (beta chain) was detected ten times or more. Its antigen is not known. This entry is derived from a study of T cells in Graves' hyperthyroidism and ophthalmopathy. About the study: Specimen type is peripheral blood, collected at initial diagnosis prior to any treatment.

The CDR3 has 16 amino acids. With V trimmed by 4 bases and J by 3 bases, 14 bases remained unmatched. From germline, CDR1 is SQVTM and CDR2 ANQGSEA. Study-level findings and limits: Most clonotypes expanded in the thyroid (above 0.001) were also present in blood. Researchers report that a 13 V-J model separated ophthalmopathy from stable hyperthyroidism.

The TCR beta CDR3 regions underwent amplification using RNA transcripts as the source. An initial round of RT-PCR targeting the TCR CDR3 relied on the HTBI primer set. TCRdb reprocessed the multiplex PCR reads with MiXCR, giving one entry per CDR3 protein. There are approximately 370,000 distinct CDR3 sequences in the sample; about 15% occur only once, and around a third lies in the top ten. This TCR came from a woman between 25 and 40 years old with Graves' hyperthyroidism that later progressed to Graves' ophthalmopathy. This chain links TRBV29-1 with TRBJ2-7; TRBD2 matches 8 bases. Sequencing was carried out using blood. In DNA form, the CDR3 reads TGCAGCGTTGGACCCCGGGGGGGTAGGGGACTCTACGAGCAGTACTTC. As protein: CSVGPRGGRGLYEQYF.